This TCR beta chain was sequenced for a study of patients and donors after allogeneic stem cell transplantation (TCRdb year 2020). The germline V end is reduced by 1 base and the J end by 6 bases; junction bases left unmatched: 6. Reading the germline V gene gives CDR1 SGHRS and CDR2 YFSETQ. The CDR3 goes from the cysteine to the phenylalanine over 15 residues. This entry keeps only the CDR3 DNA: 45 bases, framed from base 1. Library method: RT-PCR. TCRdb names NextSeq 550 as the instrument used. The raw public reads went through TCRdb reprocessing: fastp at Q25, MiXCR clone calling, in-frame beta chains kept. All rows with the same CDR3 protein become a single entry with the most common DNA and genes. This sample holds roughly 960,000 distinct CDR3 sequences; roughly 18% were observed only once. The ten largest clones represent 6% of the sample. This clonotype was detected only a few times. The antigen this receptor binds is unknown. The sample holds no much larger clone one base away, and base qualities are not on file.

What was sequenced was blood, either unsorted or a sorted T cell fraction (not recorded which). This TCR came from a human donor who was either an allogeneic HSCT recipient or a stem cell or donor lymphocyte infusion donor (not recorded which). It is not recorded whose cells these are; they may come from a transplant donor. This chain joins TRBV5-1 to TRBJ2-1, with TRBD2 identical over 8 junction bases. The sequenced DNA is TGCGCCAGCAGCTTGACGGGGGGGCAGGTCAATGAGCAGTTCTTC. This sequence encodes CASSLTGGQVNEQFF.